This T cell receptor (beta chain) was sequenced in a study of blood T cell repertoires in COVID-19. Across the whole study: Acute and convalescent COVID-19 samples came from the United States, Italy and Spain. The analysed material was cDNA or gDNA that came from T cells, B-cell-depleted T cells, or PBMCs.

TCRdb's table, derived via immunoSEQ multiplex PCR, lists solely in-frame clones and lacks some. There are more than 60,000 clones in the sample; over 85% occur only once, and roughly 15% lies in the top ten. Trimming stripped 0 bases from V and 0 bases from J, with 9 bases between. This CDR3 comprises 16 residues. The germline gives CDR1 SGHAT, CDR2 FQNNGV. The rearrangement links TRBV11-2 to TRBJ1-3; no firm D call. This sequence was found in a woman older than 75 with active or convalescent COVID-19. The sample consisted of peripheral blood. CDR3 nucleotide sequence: TGTGCCAGCAGCTTAGATCCCAGCGTCTCTGGAAACACCATATATTTT. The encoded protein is CASSLDPSVSGNTIYF.